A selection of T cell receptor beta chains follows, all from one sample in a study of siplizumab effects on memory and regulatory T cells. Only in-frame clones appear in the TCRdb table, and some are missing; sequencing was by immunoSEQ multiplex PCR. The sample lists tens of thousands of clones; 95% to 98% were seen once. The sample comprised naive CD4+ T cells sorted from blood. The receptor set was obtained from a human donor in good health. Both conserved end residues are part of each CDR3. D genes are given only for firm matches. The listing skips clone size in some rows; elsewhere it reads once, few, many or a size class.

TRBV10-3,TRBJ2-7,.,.,CAISDDGYEQYF,TGTGCCATCAGTGATGACGGCTACGAGCAGTACTTC
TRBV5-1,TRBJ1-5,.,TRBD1,CASSPGTGVDQPQHF,TGCGCCAGCAGCCCCGGGACAGGGGTGGATCAGCCCCAGCATTTT
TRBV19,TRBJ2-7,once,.,CASGPNGGAYEQYF,TGTGCCAGTGGACCTAACGGGGGAGCCTACGAGCAGTACTTC
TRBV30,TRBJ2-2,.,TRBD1,CACPGQGSATGELFF,TGTGCCTGCCCGGGACAGGGTTCGGCCACCGGGGAGCTGTTTTTT
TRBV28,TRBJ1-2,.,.,CASSSTTWGWDGYTF,TGTGCCAGCAGTTCTACCACATGGGGGTGGGATGGCTACACCTTC
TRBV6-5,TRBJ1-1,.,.,CASSYSGVGNTEAFF,TGTGCCAGCAGTTACTCCGGGGTAGGGAACACTGAAGCTTTCTTT
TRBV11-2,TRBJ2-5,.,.,CASSLFRRAQETQYF,TGTGCCAGCAGCTTATTTCGCAGGGCCCAAGAGACCCAGTACTTC
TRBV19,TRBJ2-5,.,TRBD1,CASSSPGQGFETQYF,TGTGCCAGTAGTAGTCCGGGACAGGGGTTTGAGACCCAGTACTTC
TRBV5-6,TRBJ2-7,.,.,CASSPGLGMAYEQYF,TGTGCCAGCAGCCCGGGACTTGGGATGGCCTACGAGCAGTACTTC
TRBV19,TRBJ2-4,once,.,CASSAGIRIQYF,TGTGCCAGTAGTGCCGGGATACGGATTCAGTACTTC
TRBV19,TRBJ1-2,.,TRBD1,CASSEDRDNYGYTF,TGTGCCAGTAGTGAGGACAGGGATAACTATGGCTACACCTTC
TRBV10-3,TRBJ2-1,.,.,CAISAEREDEQFF,TGTGCCATCAGTGCTGAAAGGGAGGATGAGCAGTTCTTC
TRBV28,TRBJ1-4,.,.,CASSFGGRDEKLFF,TGTGCCAGCAGTTTTGGGGGGAGAGATGAAAAACTGTTTTTT
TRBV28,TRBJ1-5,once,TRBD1,CASDRVGQPQHF,TGTGCCAGTGACAGGGTTGGACAGCCCCAGCATTTT
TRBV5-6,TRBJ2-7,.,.,CASSLREQYF,TGTGCCAGCAGCTTGAGGGAGCAGTACTTC
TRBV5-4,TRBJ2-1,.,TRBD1,CASSLGTAAYNEQFF,TGTGCCAGCAGCTTAGGGACAGCCGCATACAATGAGCAGTTCTTC
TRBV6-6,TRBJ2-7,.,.,CASSRDRLYEQYF,TGTGCCAGCAGTCGGGACCGATTGTACGAGCAGTACTTC
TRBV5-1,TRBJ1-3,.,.,CASSPNPSPNTIYF,TGCGCCAGCAGCCCGAACCCTTCTCCAAACACCATATATTTT
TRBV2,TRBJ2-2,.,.,CASSGGLGTGELFF,TGTGCCAGCAGTGGGGGTCTAGGCACCGGGGAGCTGTTTTTT
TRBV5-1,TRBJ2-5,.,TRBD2,CASTVSAGGGRLGETQYF,TGCGCCAGCACAGTTTCGGCGGGAGGGGGTCGGTTGGGAGAGACCCAGTACTTC
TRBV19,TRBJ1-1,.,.,CASRVGATEAFF,TGTGCCAGTAGAGTAGGGGCTACTGAAGCTTTCTTT
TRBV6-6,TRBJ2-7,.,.,CASSVSTEQYF,TGTGCCAGCAGTGTATCTACCGAGCAGTACTTC
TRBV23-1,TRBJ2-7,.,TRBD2,CASSLKQMTSDPLYSYEQYF,TGCGCCAGCAGTCTAAAACAAATGACTAGCGACCCCTTATACTCCTACGAGCAGTACTTC
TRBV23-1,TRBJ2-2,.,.,CASSQFLGAGGELFF,TGCGCCAGCAGTCAATTTTTGGGGGCGGGCGGGGAGCTGTTTTTT
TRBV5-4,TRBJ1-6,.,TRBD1,CASSLDRGYSPLHF,TGTGCCAGCAGCCTGGACAGGGGATATTCACCCCTCCACTTT
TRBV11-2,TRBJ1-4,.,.,CASSSVEKLFF,TGTGCCAGCAGTTCCGTCGAAAAACTGTTTTTT
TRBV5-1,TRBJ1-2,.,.,CASSKGTGVGYGYTF,TGCGCCAGCTCGAAGGGGACCGGTGTAGGCTATGGCTACACCTTC
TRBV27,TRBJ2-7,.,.,CASSSGRGGQYF,TGTGCCAGCAGTTCTGGACGGGGTGGGCAGTACTTC
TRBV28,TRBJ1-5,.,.,CASSLLPSRRNQPQHF,TGTGCCAGCAGTTTATTGCCCTCCCGCCGCAATCAGCCCCAGCATTTT
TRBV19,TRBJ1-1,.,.,CASSIDRGGTEAFF,TGTGCCAGTAGTATAGACCGGGGGGGCACTGAAGCTTTCTTT
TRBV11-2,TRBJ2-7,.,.,CASSRPGASRYEQYF,TGTGCCAGCAGCCGACCGGGGGCCTCTAGGTACGAGCAGTACTTC
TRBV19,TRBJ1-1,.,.,CAKPGQPNTEAFF,TGTGCCAAGCCGGGACAACCGAACACTGAAGCTTTCTTT
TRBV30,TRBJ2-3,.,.,CAWNINTDTQYF,TGTGCCTGGAATATAAACACAGATACGCAGTATTTT
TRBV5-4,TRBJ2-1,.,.,CASSLTTGEQFF,TGTGCCAGCAGCCTGACAACTGGTGAGCAGTTCTTC
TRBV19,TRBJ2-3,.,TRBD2,CASSLQTLAGVTDTQYF,TGTGCCAGTAGTCTTCAGACACTAGCGGGAGTTACAGATACGCAGTATTTT
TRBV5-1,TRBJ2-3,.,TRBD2,CASSITSGRADTQYF,TGCGCCAGCAGCATTACTAGCGGGAGGGCAGATACGCAGTATTTT
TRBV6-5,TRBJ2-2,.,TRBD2,CASKVSGSRELFF,TGTGCCAGCAAAGTTAGCGGGAGCCGGGAGCTGTTTTTT
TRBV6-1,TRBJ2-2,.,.,CASKGSTNTGELFF,TGTGCCAGCAAAGGCTCAACGAACACCGGGGAGCTGTTTTTT
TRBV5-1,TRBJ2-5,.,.,CASSPQTGGETQYF,TGCGCCAGCAGCCCACAGACAGGTGGAGAGACCCAGTACTTC
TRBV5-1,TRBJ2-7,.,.,CASSLRRGALEQYF,TGCGCCAGCAGCTTGCGGCGGGGAGCGCTCGAGCAGTACTTC
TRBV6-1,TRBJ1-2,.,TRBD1,CARGGQGRGYTF,TGTGCCAGGGGGGGACAGGGTAGAGGCTACACCTTC
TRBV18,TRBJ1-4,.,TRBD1,CASSPGTGEKLFF,TGTGCCAGCTCACCTGGGACAGGTGAAAAACTGTTTTTT
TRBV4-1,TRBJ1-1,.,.,CASSQPGRSRNTEAFF,TGCGCCAGCAGCCAACCGGGACGGAGTAGGAACACTGAAGCTTTCTTT
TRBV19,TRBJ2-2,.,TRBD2,CASSVLAANTGELFF,TGTGCCAGTAGTGTACTAGCGGCGAACACCGGGGAGCTGTTTTTT
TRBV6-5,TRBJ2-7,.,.,CASSYSAGPYEQYF,TGTGCCAGCAGTTACTCGGCGGGACCCTACGAGCAGTACTTC
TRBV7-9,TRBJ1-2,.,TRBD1,CASSLEDFRGRSYGYTF,TGTGCCAGCAGCTTAGAGGATTTCAGGGGGCGGAGCTATGGCTACACCTTC
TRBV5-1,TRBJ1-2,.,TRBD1,CASSSSGTGANGYTF,TGCGCCAGCAGCTCCTCCGGGACAGGGGCGAATGGCTACACCTTC
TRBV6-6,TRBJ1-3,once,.,CASSYSGNTIYF,TGTGCCAGCAGTTACTCGGGAAACACCATATATTTT